The T cell receptor (beta chain) described here comes from a study of CD8+ T cells in alopecia areata. On the study more broadly: Tofacitinib was taken orally by treated patients, and the dose was 5 to 10 mg twice daily.

Study results and caveats: Numerous clones, expanded in lesions, remained in scalp and blood during tofacitinib.

Following extraction, RNA underwent reverse transcription to cDNA, which served as the sequencing template. Assay used: immunoSEQ multiplex PCR; TCRdb lists only in-frame clones, some missing. The repertoire consists of about 42,000 clones, with over 85% occurring once and the leading ten covering 15% to 20%. V lost 5 bases and J lost 1, with 11 bases in between. Germline V gene lookup returns CDR1 SQVTM and CDR2 ANQGSEA. The CDR3 sequence is 13 residues long. On this clone: Its antigen is unidentified.

Stated treatment: oral pan-JAK inhibitor, 5-10 mg twice daily. The chain has TRBV29-1 and TRBJ2-5; D not certain. Sequenced material: CD8+ T cells sorted from blood, taken at week 24, from a patient treated with tofacitinib. The receptor was derived from a human donor with alopecia areata. The CDR3 loop reads CSVLQALQETQYF. The CDR3 nucleotides are TGCAGCGTTCTGCAGGCCCTCCAAGAGACCCAGTACTTC.